This record concerns one TCR beta chain sequence. The antigen is unknown. Some clones are missing from TCRdb's copy, which holds only in-frame ones; the method was immunoSEQ multiplex PCR. The sample has around 41,000 clones, roughly four fifths seen once. The entry originates in a study of immune evolution from preneoplasia to lung adenocarcinoma. Study results and caveats: Normal lung had highest clonality; later lesions appeared denser, more diverse.

The CDR3 totals 15 residues. Trimming at V came to 3 bases and at J to 3 bases, leaving 4 bases not matched to a gene. Germline CDR1 and CDR2: SGHNT and YENEEA. The rearrangement joins TRBV11-3 to TRBJ1-3; TRBD1 matches 8 bases. Sequencing used FFPE invasive lung adenocarcinoma tissue. This TCR came from a person between 60 and 70 years old with lung adenocarcinoma. For the CDR3, the DNA is TGTGCCAGCAGCTTCCAGGGGGCGTTTGGAAACACCATATATTTT. Translation: CASSFQGAFGNTIYF. Complete variable domain (other parts from reference TRBV11-3 and TRBJ1-3): EAGVVQSPRYKIIEKKQPVAFWCNPISGHNTLYWYLQNLGQGPELLIRYENEEAVDDSQLPKDRFSAERLKGVDSTLKIQPAELGDSAVYLCASSFQGAFGNTIYFGEGSWLTVV.